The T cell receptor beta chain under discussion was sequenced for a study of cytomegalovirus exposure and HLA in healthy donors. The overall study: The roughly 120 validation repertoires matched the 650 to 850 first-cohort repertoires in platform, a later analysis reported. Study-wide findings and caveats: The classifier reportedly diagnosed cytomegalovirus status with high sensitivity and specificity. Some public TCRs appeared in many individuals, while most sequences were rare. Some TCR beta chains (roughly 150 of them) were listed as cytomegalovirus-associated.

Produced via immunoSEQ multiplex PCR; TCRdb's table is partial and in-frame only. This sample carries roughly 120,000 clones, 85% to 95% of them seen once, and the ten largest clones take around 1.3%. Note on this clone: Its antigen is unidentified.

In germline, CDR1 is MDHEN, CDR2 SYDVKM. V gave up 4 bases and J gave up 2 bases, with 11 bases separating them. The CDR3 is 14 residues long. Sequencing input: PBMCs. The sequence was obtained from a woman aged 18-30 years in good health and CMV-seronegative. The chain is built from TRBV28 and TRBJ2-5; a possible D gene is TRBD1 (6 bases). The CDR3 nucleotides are TGTGCCAGCAGTTCTCCCGGGACACAAGAGACCCAGTACTTC. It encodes CASSSPGTQETQYF.